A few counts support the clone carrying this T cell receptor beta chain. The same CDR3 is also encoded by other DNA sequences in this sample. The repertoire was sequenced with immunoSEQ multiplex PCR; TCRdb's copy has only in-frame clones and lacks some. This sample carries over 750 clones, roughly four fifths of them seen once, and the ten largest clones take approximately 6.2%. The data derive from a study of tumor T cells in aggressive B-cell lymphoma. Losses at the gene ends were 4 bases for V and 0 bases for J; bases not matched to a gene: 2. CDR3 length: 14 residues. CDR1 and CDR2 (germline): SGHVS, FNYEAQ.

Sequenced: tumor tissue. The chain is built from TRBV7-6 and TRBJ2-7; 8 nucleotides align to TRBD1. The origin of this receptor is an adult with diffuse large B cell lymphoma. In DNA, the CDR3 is TGTGCCAGCAGCTCGGGGACAGGCTCCTACGAGCAGTACTTC. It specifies CASSSGTGSYEQYF.